A selection of T cell receptor beta chains follows, all from one sample in a study of T and B cells in COVID-19 patients. TCRdb processed the multiplex PCR reads anew with MiXCR; each CDR3 protein has one entry. Of under 10,000 distinct CDR3 sequences listed, under 30% are singletons. The material sequenced was blood. The receptor set was obtained from a human donor who had recovered from COVID-19. Both conserved end residues are part of each CDR3. A D gene is named only where the DNA matches it firmly. Clone size, where shown, is once, few, many, or a class for clones that have expanded.

CDR3 protein | CDR3 DNA | CDR3 length | J gene | clone size | V gene | D gene
CASSGPWGEETQYF | TGTGCCAGCAGCGGCCCTTGGGGGGAAGAGACCCAGTACTTC | 14 | TRBJ2-5 | - | TRBV9 | -
CAWKLAGRKFF | TGTGCCTGGAAACTAGCGGGGCGGAAGTTCTTC | 11 | TRBJ2-1 | medium-sized | TRBV30 | TRBD2
CASSSPQGQETQYF | TGTGCCAGCAGTTCCCCCCAGGGGCAAGAGACCCAGTACTTC | 14 | TRBJ2-5 | medium-sized | TRBV6-6 | -
CASSLAGTFSYNEQFF | TGTGCCAGTAGTCTGGCAGGCACCTTTTCCTACAATGAGCAGTTCTTC | 16 | TRBJ2-1 | medium-sized | TRBV19 | -
CATGGSYNEQFF | TGTGCCACCGGGGGGTCCTACAATGAGCAGTTCTTC | 12 | TRBJ2-1 | medium-sized | TRBV12-3/TRBV12-4 | TRBD2
CASSSVGFRAFF | TGTGCCAGCAGTTCAGTAGGTTTTCGAGCTTTCTTT | 12 | TRBJ1-1 | few | TRBV27 | -
CAGAGDRDTGELFF | TGTGCCGGGGCGGGGGACAGGGACACCGGGGAGCTGTTTTTT | 14 | TRBJ2-2 | - | TRBV10-3 | TRBD1
CASSATRQAAYGYTF | TGCGCCAGCAGTGCTACAAGACAGGCGGCCTATGGCTACACCTTC | 15 | TRBJ1-2 | - | TRBV6-4 | -
CASGPGTSGGAEETQYF | TGTGCCAGTGGTCCCGGGACTAGCGGGGGGGCAGAAGAGACCCAGTACTTC | 17 | TRBJ2-5 | - | TRBV18 | TRBD2
CASSQGAEGGYEQFF | TGTGCCAGCAGCCAAGGGGCCGAGGGGGGGTATGAGCAGTTCTTC | 15 | TRBJ2-1 | few | TRBV14 | -
CASSHLTGELFF | TGTGCCAGCAGCCACTTGACCGGGGAGCTGTTTTTT | 12 | TRBJ2-2 | - | TRBV9 | -
CASSPTGSSTDTQYF | TGTGCCAGCAGCCCGACGGGTTCTAGCACAGATACGCAGTATTTT | 15 | TRBJ2-3 | few | TRBV27 | -
CASQQGANEAFF | TGTGCCAGCCAACAGGGGGCGAATGAAGCTTTCTTT | 12 | TRBJ1-1 | few | TRBV27 | TRBD1
CASSYSIGGPDEDTQYF | TGTGCCAGCAGTTACTCTATCGGGGGGCCGGACGAAGATACGCAGTATTTT | 17 | TRBJ2-3 | many | TRBV6-2/TRBV6-3 | -
CASSLGRRGGNTEAFF | TGTGCCAGCAGCTTAGGCCGTCGGGGAGGGAACACTGAAGCTTTCTTT | 16 | TRBJ1-1 | - | TRBV13 | -
CSAGKRGVRDTQYF | TGCAGTGCCGGAAAGCGGGGGGTCCGCGATACGCAGTATTTT | 14 | TRBJ2-3 | few | TRBV20-1 | TRBD2
CASSLDRNQPQHF | TGTGCCAGCAGCTTGGACCGCAATCAGCCCCAGCATTTT | 13 | TRBJ1-5 | medium-sized | TRBV5-6 | -
CASSSRLAGVNTGELFF | TGTGCCAGCAGCTCGAGACTAGCGGGGGTGAACACCGGGGAGCTGTTTTTT | 17 | TRBJ2-2 | few | TRBV7-6 | TRBD2
CASSTNRRRQGGRDEQFF | TGTGCCAGTAGTACCAATAGGAGAAGACAGGGGGGTCGTGATGAGCAGTTCTTC | 18 | TRBJ2-1 | medium-sized | TRBV19 | TRBD1
CASIEGGSGANVLTF | TGTGCCAGCATAGAGGGGGGGTCTGGGGCCAACGTCCTGACTTTC | 15 | TRBJ2-6 | medium-sized | TRBV6-1 | -
CASSYRQVGNTEAFF | TGTGCCAGCAGCTACCGACAGGTAGGGAACACTGAAGCTTTCTTT | 15 | TRBJ1-1 | - | TRBV5-5 | -
CSARGGTTHIYEQYF | TGCAGTGCTAGGGGAGGGACCACCCACATTTACGAGCAGTACTTC | 15 | TRBJ2-7 | - | TRBV20-1 | TRBD2
CASSWDGKSSYNEQFF | TGTGCCAGCAGTTGGGACGGTAAGAGCTCCTACAATGAGCAGTTCTTC | 16 | TRBJ2-1 | medium-sized | TRBV27 | -
CASSWTSGGYRTDTQYF | TGTGCCAGCAGTTGGACTAGCGGGGGTTACCGCACAGATACGCAGTATTTT | 17 | TRBJ2-3 | - | TRBV6-6 | TRBD2
CASSYGGRTEAFF | TGTGCCAGCAGCTACGGTGGACGCACTGAAGCTTTCTTT | 13 | TRBJ1-1 | - | TRBV7-9 | -
CASRQGLAEAFF | TGTGCCAGCAGGCAGGGACTGGCTGAAGCTTTCTTT | 12 | TRBJ1-1 | few | TRBV6-1 | -
CASSTGTEKSGEKLFF | TGCGCCAGCAGCACCGGGACCGAAAAGAGTGGTGAAAAACTGTTTTTT | 16 | TRBJ1-4 | - | TRBV5-1 | -
CASRTGQGGKGNTEAFF | TGTGCCAGCAGAACCGGACAGGGGGGTAAGGGGAACACTGAAGCTTTCTTT | 17 | TRBJ1-1 | few | TRBV27 | TRBD1
CASSSRGLYGYTF | TGTGCCAGCAGTTCCAGGGGGCTCTATGGCTACACCTTC | 13 | TRBJ1-2 | - | TRBV27 | TRBD1
CASSAYSGGNEKLFF | TGTGCCAGCAGCGCCTATTCAGGGGGCAATGAAAAACTGTTTTTT | 15 | TRBJ1-4 | - | TRBV7-9 | TRBD1
CASRFSGGSTDTQYF | TGTGCCAGCAGATTTAGCGGGGGTAGCACAGATACGCAGTATTTT | 15 | TRBJ2-3 | medium-sized | TRBV5-4 | TRBD2
CTSSYSKGGSSEQFF | TGTACCAGCAGTTACTCGAAAGGGGGCTCAAGTGAGCAGTTCTTC | 15 | TRBJ2-1 | - | TRBV6-4 | TRBD1
CASSQDQGFNEKLFF | TGCGCCAGCAGCCAAGACCAGGGCTTTAATGAAAAACTGTTTTTT | 15 | TRBJ1-4 | - | TRBV4-3 | -
CASSSGETQYF | TGTGCCAGCAGCTCAGGGGAGACCCAGTACTTC | 11 | TRBJ2-5 | - | TRBV7-6 | -
CASSLGLAVVETQYF | TGTGCCAGCAGCTTAGGGCTAGCGGTAGTGGAGACCCAGTACTTC | 15 | TRBJ2-5 | medium-sized | TRBV13 | TRBD2
CASSQGSGGSGELFF | TGCGCCAGCAGCCAAGGTAGCGGGGGGTCCGGTGAGCTGTTTTTT | 15 | TRBJ2-2 | - | TRBV4-1 | TRBD2
CATSRGRSSYEQYF | TGTGCCACCAGCAGAGGAAGAAGCTCCTACGAGCAGTACTTC | 14 | TRBJ2-7 | medium-sized | TRBV15 | -
CSAKGAQGWADTQYF | TGCAGTGCTAAGGGGGCCCAAGGTTGGGCAGATACGCAGTATTTT | 15 | TRBJ2-3 | - | TRBV20-1 | TRBD1
CIAVPAAGTTGELFF | - | 15 | TRBJ2-2 | - | TRBV7-5 | -
CATSDLGDDYNEQFF | TGTGCCACCAGTGATTTAGGGGACGACTACAATGAGCAGTTCTTC | 15 | TRBJ2-1 | few | TRBV24-1 | -
CASSVYTDTQYF | TGTGCCAGCAGCGTATACACAGATACGCAGTATTTT | 12 | TRBJ2-3 | - | TRBV9 | -
CASSFHQETQYF | TGTGCCAGCAGCTTCCATCAAGAGACCCAGTACTTC | 12 | TRBJ2-5 | medium-sized | TRBV5-4 | -
CASSATGTGGDEQFF | TGTGCCAGCAGCGCTACCGGGACGGGCGGCGATGAGCAGTTCTTC | 15 | TRBJ2-1 | few | TRBV7-2 | -
CASSGGWEGTQYF | TGTGCCAGCAGTGGGGGCTGGGAGGGTACGCAGTATTTT | 13 | TRBJ2-3 | medium-sized | TRBV6-1 | TRBD2
CASSGSAGGPDTQYF | TGTGCCAGCAGTGGGTCAGCGGGGGGGCCAGATACGCAGTATTTT | 15 | TRBJ2-3 | - | TRBV6-1 | TRBD2
CASSLPSGLAGEYF | TGTGCCAGCAGCTTACCATCGGGACTAGCGGGAGAGTATTTT | 14 | TRBJ2-3 | - | TRBV7-2 | TRBD2
CASSVRTRGGGVLGGGLFF | TGTGCCAGCAGTGTCCGGACTAGGGGGGGGGGCGTTCTCGGGGGGGGGCTGTTTTTT | 19 | TRBJ2-2 | - | TRBV6-4 | TRBD2
CASSESGTEGYGYTF | TGTGCCAGCAGTGAATCAGGGACTGAAGGCTATGGCTACACCTTC | 15 | TRBJ1-2 | - | TRBV6-4 | -
CASRQGLDYGYTF | TGTGCCAGCAGACAAGGATTGGACTATGGCTACACCTTC | 13 | TRBJ1-2 | once | TRBV6-2/TRBV6-3 | -
CASAFQSGGEGDTGELFF | TGTGCCAGCGCCTTCCAATCGGGGGGGGAGGGTGATACCGGGGAGCTGTTTTTT | 18 | TRBJ2-2 | - | TRBV6-5 | TRBD2
CASSLGRDETQYF | TGTGCCAGCAGCTTAGGGAGGGATGAGACCCAGTACTTC | 13 | TRBJ2-5 | - | TRBV11-2 | -
CASSIDLNGYTF | TGTGCCAGTAGTATAGACCTTAATGGCTACACCTTC | 12 | TRBJ1-2 | medium-sized | TRBV19 | -
CASTRTPPNTIYF | TGTGCCAGCACCAGGACGCCTCCCAACACCATATATTTT | 13 | TRBJ1-3 | many | TRBV6-2/TRBV6-3 | -
CASSWGSGANVLTF | TGTGCCAGCAGTTGGGGGTCTGGGGCCAACGTCCTGACTTTC | 14 | TRBJ2-6 | medium-sized | TRBV12-3/TRBV12-4 | -